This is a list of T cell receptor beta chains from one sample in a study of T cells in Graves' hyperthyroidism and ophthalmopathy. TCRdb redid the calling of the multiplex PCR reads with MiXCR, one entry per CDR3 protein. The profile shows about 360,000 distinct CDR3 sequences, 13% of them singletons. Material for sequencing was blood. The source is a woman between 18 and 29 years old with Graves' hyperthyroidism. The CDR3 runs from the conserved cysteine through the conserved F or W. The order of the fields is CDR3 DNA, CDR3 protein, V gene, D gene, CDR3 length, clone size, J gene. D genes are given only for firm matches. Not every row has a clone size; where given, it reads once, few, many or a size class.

CDR3nt: TGTGCCAGCAGCGAAATCGACAGGGGGGCCAATCAGCCCCAGCATTTT
CDR3aa: CASSEIDRGANQPQHF
v_gene: TRBV6-2/TRBV6-3
d_gene: TRBD1
len: 16
abundance: few
j_gene: TRBJ1-5

CDR3nt: TGTGCCAGCTCTCCGACGGGGGCTAGCACAGATACGCAGTATTTT
CDR3aa: CASSPTGASTDTQYF
v_gene: TRBV18
d_gene: .
len: 15
abundance: many
j_gene: TRBJ2-3

CDR3nt: TGCGCCAGCAGCCAAGACGCCGGGACTTCCTCCTACGAGCAGTACTTC
CDR3aa: CASSQDAGTSSYEQYF
v_gene: TRBV4-3
d_gene: .
len: 16
abundance: many
j_gene: TRBJ2-7

CDR3nt: TGTGCCAGCATGGCCTTCGACGACCACGAGCAGTACTTC
CDR3aa: CASMAFDDHEQYF
v_gene: TRBV6-1
d_gene: .
len: 13
abundance: few
j_gene: TRBJ2-7

CDR3nt: TGCAGCACCTCTCAGGGTGAGGCAGATACGCAGTATTTT
CDR3aa: CSTSQGEADTQYF
v_gene: TRBV29-1
d_gene: .
len: 13
abundance: few
j_gene: TRBJ2-3

CDR3nt: TGTGCCAGCAGCCCGCAAGGACTCGGTGTGGCGGGCTATGGCTACACCTTC
CDR3aa: CASSPQGLGVAGYGYTF
v_gene: TRBV3-1
d_gene: .
len: 17
abundance: many
j_gene: TRBJ1-2

CDR3nt: TGCAGTGCTAGAGATCCCGGACTAGCGGCCGCTATTTCCGAGCAGTACTTC
CDR3aa: CSARDPGLAAAISEQYF
v_gene: TRBV20-1
d_gene: TRBD2
len: 17
abundance: many
j_gene: TRBJ2-7

CDR3nt: TGTGCCAGCAGCGGACAGGGAACCCATCAGCCCCAGCATTTT
CDR3aa: CASSGQGTHQPQHF
v_gene: TRBV28
d_gene: TRBD1
len: 14
abundance: many
j_gene: TRBJ1-5

CDR3nt: TGTGCCAGCAGGACAGGGAGCTCTGGAAACACCATATATTTT
CDR3aa: CASRTGSSGNTIYF
v_gene: TRBV27
d_gene: TRBD1
len: 14
abundance: few
j_gene: TRBJ1-3

CDR3nt: TGTGCCAGCAGCTTAAGGCCCATCTCTGGAAACACCATATATTTT
CDR3aa: CASSLRPISGNTIYF
v_gene: TRBV11-2
d_gene: .
len: 15
abundance: few
j_gene: TRBJ1-3

CDR3nt: TGTGCCACCAGGGTGGAGGCAACGGACCCTCTCTACTTC
CDR3aa: CATRVEATDPLYF
v_gene: TRBV12-3/TRBV12-4
d_gene: .
len: 13
abundance: many
j_gene: TRBJ2-5

CDR3nt: TGCGCCAGCAGCTTGGCCATGGGTGTTACAGATACGCAGTATTTT
CDR3aa: CASSLAMGVTDTQYF
v_gene: TRBV5-1
d_gene: .
len: 15
abundance: few
j_gene: TRBJ2-3

CDR3nt: TGTGCCAGCAGTTACTCTGGTCGCGGGCAGCACTACGAGCAGTACTTC
CDR3aa: CASSYSGRGQHYEQYF
v_gene: TRBV6-2/TRBV6-3
d_gene: .
len: 16
abundance: many
j_gene: TRBJ2-7

CDR3nt: TGCAGCGTCCTAAGGGGGCTAGCGGATCTCTACAATGAGCAGTTCTTC
CDR3aa: CSVLRGLADLYNEQFF
v_gene: TRBV29-1
d_gene: .
len: 16
abundance: .
j_gene: TRBJ2-1

CDR3nt: TGCAGCGCTGTAGCGGGGACGATCTACGAGCAGTACTTC
CDR3aa: CSAVAGTIYEQYF
v_gene: TRBV29-1
d_gene: TRBD2
len: 13
abundance: many
j_gene: TRBJ2-7

CDR3nt: TGTGCCAGCCAGGGACAGCGGAACACCGGGGAGCTGTTTTTT
CDR3aa: CASQGQRNTGELFF
v_gene: TRBV7-2
d_gene: TRBD1
len: 14
abundance: many
j_gene: TRBJ2-2

CDR3nt: TGCGCCAGCAGCTTCGAGCAGGGTGAGGAAGATACGCAGTATTTT
CDR3aa: CASSFEQGEEDTQYF
v_gene: TRBV5-1
d_gene: .
len: 15
abundance: many
j_gene: TRBJ2-3

CDR3nt: TGTGCCAGCAAGGCACCCCACCACCCGGCCTATGGCTACACCTTC
CDR3aa: CASKAPHHPAYGYTF
v_gene: TRBV6-2/TRBV6-3
d_gene: .
len: 15
abundance: few
j_gene: TRBJ1-2

CDR3nt: TGCGCCAGCAGCCAAGATCCCCAGGGAAGGGCCGATCAGCCCCAGCATTTT
CDR3aa: CASSQDPQGRADQPQHF
v_gene: TRBV4-1
d_gene: .
len: 17
abundance: .
j_gene: TRBJ1-5

CDR3nt: TGTGCCAGCAGTGAACCCCGGACCGGGGAGCTGTTTTTT
CDR3aa: CASSEPRTGELFF
v_gene: TRBV6-1
d_gene: .
len: 13
abundance: many
j_gene: TRBJ2-2

CDR3nt: TGTGCCAGCAGCGTAGGTGGTGCTACTCACGAGCAGTACTTC
CDR3aa: CASSVGGATHEQYF
v_gene: TRBV9
d_gene: .
len: 14
abundance: many
j_gene: TRBJ2-7

CDR3nt: TGTGCCAGAGGGGAACTAGCGGGTGAGCAGTATTTT
CDR3aa: CARGELAGEQYF
v_gene: TRBV2
d_gene: TRBD2
len: 12
abundance: many
j_gene: TRBJ2-3

CDR3nt: TGCAGTGCTAGACCCCTCTCTGGAAGTGAGCAGTTCTTC
CDR3aa: CSARPLSGSEQFF
v_gene: TRBV20-1
d_gene: .
len: 13
abundance: many
j_gene: TRBJ2-1

CDR3nt: TGTGCCAGCACCCGACTAGCGGGGGGCTTGGACGGCGGGGAGCTGTTTTTT
CDR3aa: CASTRLAGGLDGGELFF
v_gene: TRBV11-1
d_gene: TRBD2
len: 17
abundance: few
j_gene: TRBJ2-2

CDR3nt: TGTGCCAGCGGAGGGACAGGGATAGAGACCCAGTACTTC
CDR3aa: CASGGTGIETQYF
v_gene: TRBV3-1
d_gene: TRBD1
len: 13
abundance: many
j_gene: TRBJ2-5

CDR3nt: TGTGCCAGCAGTTACTCGACCGGGGACCGCAATCAGCCCCAGCATTTT
CDR3aa: CASSYSTGDRNQPQHF
v_gene: TRBV6-2/TRBV6-3
d_gene: .
len: 16
abundance: many
j_gene: TRBJ1-5

CDR3nt: TGTGCCTGGAGTAAGGGGACAGGGGGAGCTGGCTACACCTTC
CDR3aa: CAWSKGTGGAGYTF
v_gene: TRBV30
d_gene: TRBD1
len: 14
abundance: many
j_gene: TRBJ1-2

CDR3nt: TGCGCCAGCAGCTTGGACAGGAATGGCTACACCTTC
CDR3aa: CASSLDRNGYTF
v_gene: TRBV5-1
d_gene: .
len: 12
abundance: many
j_gene: TRBJ1-2

CDR3nt: TGTGCCAGCTCACCACTTGGGGACAGGGTCGGCTACGAGCAGTACTTC
CDR3aa: CASSPLGDRVGYEQYF
v_gene: TRBV18
d_gene: TRBD1
len: 16
abundance: .
j_gene: TRBJ2-7

CDR3nt: TGTGCCAGCAGCGTAGGTGGGGCCGGTCCTGGCTACACCTTC
CDR3aa: CASSVGGAGPGYTF
v_gene: TRBV9
d_gene: .
len: 14
abundance: many
j_gene: TRBJ1-2

CDR3nt: TGTGCCAGCAGCTTCACGACAGGGGTAATCTACGAGCAGTACTTC
CDR3aa: CASSFTTGVIYEQYF
v_gene: TRBV7-9
d_gene: TRBD1
len: 15
abundance: many
j_gene: TRBJ2-7

CDR3nt: TGTGCCAGCAGTTTTCCGCAGGGGGGGGACTATGGCTACACCTTC
CDR3aa: CASSFPQGGDYGYTF
v_gene: TRBV12-3/TRBV12-4
d_gene: TRBD1
len: 15
abundance: few
j_gene: TRBJ1-2

CDR3nt: TGTGCCAGCTCAGCCTCCATGAACACTGAAGCTTTCTTT
CDR3aa: CASSASMNTEAFF
v_gene: TRBV18
d_gene: .
len: 13
abundance: many
j_gene: TRBJ1-1

CDR3nt: TGTGCCAGCAGTTTAGGACAGCACAATCAGCCCCAGCATTTT
CDR3aa: CASSLGQHNQPQHF
v_gene: TRBV12-3/TRBV12-4
d_gene: .
len: 14
abundance: many
j_gene: TRBJ1-5

CDR3nt: TGCGCCAGCAGCCTCTCCCCTAGCGGGAGTAGCCCCTACGAGCAGTACTTC
CDR3aa: CASSLSPSGSSPYEQYF
v_gene: TRBV5-1
d_gene: TRBD2
len: 17
abundance: many
j_gene: TRBJ2-7

CDR3nt: TGTGCCAGCAGCCCCCGTGTGGGTGGCTACACCTTC
CDR3aa: CASSPRVGGYTF
v_gene: TRBV3-1
d_gene: .
len: 12
abundance: many
j_gene: TRBJ1-2

CDR3nt: TGCGCCAGCAGCTTGCAGCAGGCGAACACCGGGGAGCTGTTTTTT
CDR3aa: CASSLQQANTGELFF
v_gene: TRBV5-1
d_gene: .
len: 15
abundance: many
j_gene: TRBJ2-2

CDR3nt: TGCAGTGTTGCCGGGACTCTCTACGAGCAGTACTTC
CDR3aa: CSVAGTLYEQYF
v_gene: TRBV20-1
d_gene: .
len: 12
abundance: many
j_gene: TRBJ2-7

CDR3nt: TGTGCCAGCAGCACAGGGCCCACCGGGGAGCTGTTTTTT
CDR3aa: CASSTGPTGELFF
v_gene: TRBV14
d_gene: .
len: 13
abundance: .
j_gene: TRBJ2-2